This T cell receptor beta chain was recovered during a study of technical replicates of blood from several donors (dated by TCRdb to the late 2010s). Library preparation employed the immunoSEQ multiplex PCR assay. As stored in TCRdb, this immuneACCESS dataset retains in-frame rearrangements with V and J assigned. A fraction of the clones does not appear; measured against another copy, unresolved V genes explain less than half of the discrepancy, and the remainder lacks a known reason. The sample profile shows about 100,000 clones; 85% to 95% of them were found once. About 0.3% of the sample comes from the top ten. The CDR3 runs 18 amino acids, cysteine and phenylalanine included. Of the read, only the CDR3 DNA is kept; its 54 bases are in frame from base 1. The germline V gene supplies CDR1 LGHNA and CDR2 YSLEER. At the junction V is shortened by 0 bases and J by 3 bases; bases outside the gene matches: 12.

Concerning this clone: Its antigen is currently not known. Base qualities are not provided; no much larger clone lies one nucleotide away.

Sequenced: T cells isolated from PBMCs. Recombination joined TRBV4-3 with TRBJ1-1, with 8 junctional bases fitting TRBD1. This clonotype was sampled from a human donor in good health. The CDR3 sequence is CASSQEGAEDRADTEAFF. In nucleotide form, the sequence is TGCGCCAGCAGCCAAGAGGGCGCAGAGGACAGGGCCGACACTGAAGCTTTCTTT.